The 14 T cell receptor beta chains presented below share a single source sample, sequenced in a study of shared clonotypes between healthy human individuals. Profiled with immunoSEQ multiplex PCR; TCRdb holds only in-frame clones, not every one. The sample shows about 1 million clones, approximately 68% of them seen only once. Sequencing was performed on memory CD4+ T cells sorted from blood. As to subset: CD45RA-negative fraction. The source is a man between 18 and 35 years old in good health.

The chain's CDR3 is CASRFTGGRETQYF. The CDR3 DNA reads as TGTGCCAGCAGATTCACGGGGGGGCGAGAGACCCAGTACTTC. This chain links TRBV6-5 with TRBJ2-5; 8 bases fit TRBD2. The CDR3 length is 14 residues. Germline-derived CDR1 and CDR2 are MNHEY and SVGAGI. The trim removed 6 bases at V and 4 bases at J, leaving 7 bases unmatched.

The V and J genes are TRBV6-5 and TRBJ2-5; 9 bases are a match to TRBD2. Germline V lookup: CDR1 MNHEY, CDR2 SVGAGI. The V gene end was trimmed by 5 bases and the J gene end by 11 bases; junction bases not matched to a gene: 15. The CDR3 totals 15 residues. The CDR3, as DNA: TGTGCCAGCAGTCGTAGCGGGAGCTCCTGGGGAGAGCAGTACTTC. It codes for CASSRSGSSWGEQYF.

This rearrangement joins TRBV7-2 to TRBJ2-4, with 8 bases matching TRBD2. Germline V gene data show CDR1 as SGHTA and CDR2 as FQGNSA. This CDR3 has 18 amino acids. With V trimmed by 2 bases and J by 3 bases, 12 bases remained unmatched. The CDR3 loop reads CASSLTSGASLGKNIQYF. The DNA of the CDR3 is TGTGCCAGCAGCTTAACTAGCGGAGCCAGTTTGGGCAAAAACATTCAGTACTTC.

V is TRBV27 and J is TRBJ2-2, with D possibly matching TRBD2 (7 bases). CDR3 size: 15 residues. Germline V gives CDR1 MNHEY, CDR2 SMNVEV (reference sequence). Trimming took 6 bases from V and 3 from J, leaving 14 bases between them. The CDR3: CASRSKGGHTGELFF. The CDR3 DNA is TGTGCCAGCAGGTCGAAGGGGGGGCACACCGGGGAGCTGTTTTTT.

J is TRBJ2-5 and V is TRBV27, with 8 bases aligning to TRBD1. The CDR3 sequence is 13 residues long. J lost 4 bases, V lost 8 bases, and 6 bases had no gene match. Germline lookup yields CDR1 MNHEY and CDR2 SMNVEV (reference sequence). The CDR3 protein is CASGSGGGETQYF. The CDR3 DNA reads TGTGCCAGCGGATCAGGGGGCGGAGAGACCCAGTACTTC.

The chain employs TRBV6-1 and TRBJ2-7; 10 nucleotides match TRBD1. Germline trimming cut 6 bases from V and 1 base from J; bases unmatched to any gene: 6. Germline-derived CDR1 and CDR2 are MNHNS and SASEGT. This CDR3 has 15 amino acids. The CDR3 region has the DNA TGTGCCAGCAGGCCCCCGGGACAGGGGTCCTACGAGCAGTACTTC. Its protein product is CASRPPGQGSYEQYF.

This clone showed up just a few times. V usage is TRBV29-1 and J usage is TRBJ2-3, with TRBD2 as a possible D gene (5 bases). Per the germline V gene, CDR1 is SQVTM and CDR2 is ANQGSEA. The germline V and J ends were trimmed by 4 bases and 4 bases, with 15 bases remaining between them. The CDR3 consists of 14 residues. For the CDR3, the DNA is TGCAGCGTTGGGTCCCAGTCCGGGGCAGATACGCAGTATTTT. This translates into CSVGSQSGADTQYF.

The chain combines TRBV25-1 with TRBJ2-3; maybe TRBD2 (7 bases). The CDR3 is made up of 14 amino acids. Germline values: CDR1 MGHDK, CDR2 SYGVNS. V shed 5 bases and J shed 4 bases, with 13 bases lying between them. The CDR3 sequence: CASSQGGAADTQYF. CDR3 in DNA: TGTGCCAGCAGTCAAGGGGGGGCTGCAGATACGCAGTATTTT. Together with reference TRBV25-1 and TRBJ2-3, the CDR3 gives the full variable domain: EADIYQTPRYLVIGTGKKITLECSQTMGHDKMYWYQQDPGMELHLIHYSYGVNSTEKGDLSSESTVSRIRTEHFPLTLESARPSHTSQYLCASSQGGAADTQYFGPGTRLTVL.

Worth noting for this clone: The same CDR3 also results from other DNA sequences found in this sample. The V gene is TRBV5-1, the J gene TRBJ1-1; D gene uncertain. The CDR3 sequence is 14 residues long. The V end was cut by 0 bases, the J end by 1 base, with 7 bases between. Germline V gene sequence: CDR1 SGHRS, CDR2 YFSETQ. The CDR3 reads CASSLEGGNTEAFF. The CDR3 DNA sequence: TGCGCCAGCAGCTTGGAGGGAGGGAACACTGAAGCTTTCTTT. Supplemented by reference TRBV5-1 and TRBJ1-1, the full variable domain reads KAGVTQTPRYLIKTRGQQVTLSCSPISGHRSVSWYQQTPGQGLQFLFEYFSETQRNKGNFPGRFSGRQFSNSRSEMNVSTLELGDSALYLCASSLEGGNTEAFFGQGTRLTVV.

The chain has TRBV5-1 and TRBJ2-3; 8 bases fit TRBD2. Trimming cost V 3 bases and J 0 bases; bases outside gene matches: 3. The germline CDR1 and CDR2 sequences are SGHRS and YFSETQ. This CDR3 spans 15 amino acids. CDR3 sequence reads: CASSSASGSTDTQYF. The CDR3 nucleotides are TGCGCCAGCAGCTCCGCTAGCGGGAGCACAGATACGCAGTATTTT.

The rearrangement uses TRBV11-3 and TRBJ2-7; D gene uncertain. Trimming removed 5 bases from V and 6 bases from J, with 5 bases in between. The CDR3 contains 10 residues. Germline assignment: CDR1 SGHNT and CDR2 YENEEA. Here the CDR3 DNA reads TGTGCCAGCAGCCCTCCCGAGCAGTACTTC. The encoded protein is CASSPPEQYF.

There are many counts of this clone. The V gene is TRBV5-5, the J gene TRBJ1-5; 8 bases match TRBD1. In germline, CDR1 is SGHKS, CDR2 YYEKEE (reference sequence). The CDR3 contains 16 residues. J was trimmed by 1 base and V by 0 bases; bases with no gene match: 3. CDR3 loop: CASSLARTGSNQPQHF. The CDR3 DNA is TGTGCCAGCAGCTTGGCCCGGACAGGGAGCAATCAGCCCCAGCATTTT.

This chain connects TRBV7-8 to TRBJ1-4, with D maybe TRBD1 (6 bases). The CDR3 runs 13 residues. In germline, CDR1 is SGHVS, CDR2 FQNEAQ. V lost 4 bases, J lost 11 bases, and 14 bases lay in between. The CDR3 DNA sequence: TGTGCCAGCAGCTGGAACAGGGACGACAAACTGTTTTTT. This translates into CASSWNRDDKLFF. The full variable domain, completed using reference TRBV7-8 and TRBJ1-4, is GAGVSQSPRYKVAKRGQDVALRCDPISGHVSLFWYQQALGQGPEFLTYFQNEAQLDKSGLPSDRFFAERPEGSVSTLKIQRTQQEDSAVYLCASSWNRDDKLFFGSGTQLSVL.

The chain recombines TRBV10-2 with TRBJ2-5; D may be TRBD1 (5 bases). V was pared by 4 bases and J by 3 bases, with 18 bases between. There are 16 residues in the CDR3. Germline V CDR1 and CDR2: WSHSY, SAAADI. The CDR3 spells CASSVGQGRFEETQYF. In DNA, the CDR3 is TGCGCCAGCAGTGTTGGCCAGGGAAGGTTTGAAGAGACCCAGTACTTC.